Here is one T cell receptor beta chain with its context. Despite likely unrecorded immune exposures, the donors were nominally healthy at the time of sampling. The junction had 3 bases not matched to a gene; V was cut back by 1 base and J by 3 bases. CDR1 MDHEN and CDR2 SYDVKM come from the germline V gene. The CDR3 length is 15 residues. Both 60 Vbeta primers and 13 Jbeta primers went into the PCR. TCRdb's table, derived via immunoSEQ multiplex PCR, lists solely in-frame clones and lacks some. The data include around 200,000 clones; the top ten clones carry 0.9% to 1.4%. The record originates from a study of cytomegalovirus exposure and HLA in healthy donors.

The chain uses TRBV28 and TRBJ2-7; 10 nucleotides align to TRBD1. The receptor comes from a girl between 2 and 10 years old in good health and CMV-seropositive. The sample taken for sequencing was PBMCs. CDR3 nucleotide sequence: TGTGCCAGCAGTTTATATGGGACAGGGGACTACGAGCAGTACTTC. Translated, it gives CASSLYGTGDYEQYF.